Below are 27 T cell receptor beta chains sequenced from a single sample in a study of T cells in Graves' hyperthyroidism and ophthalmopathy. Amplification targeted TCR beta CDR3 regions from RNA transcripts. The HTBI primer set was used in a first-round RT-PCR of the TCR CDR3. MiXCR, applied by TCRdb to the multiplex PCR reads, yields one record per CDR3 protein. The sample yields some 620,000 distinct CDR3 sequences, about 17% seen once. Sequencing was done on a sample of blood. The receptors were sampled from a woman aged 25 to 39 with Graves' hyperthyroidism.

There are many counts of this clonotype. The chain uses TRBV2 and TRBJ2-3; perhaps D is TRBD1 or TRBD2 (5 bases each). The germline V gene encodes CDR1 SNHLY and CDR2 FYNNEI. V dropped 5 bases and J dropped 3 bases, with 15 bases sitting between them. This CDR3 comprises 15 residues. The CDR3 bases are TGTGCCAGCAGTACCGGGACCACCGGGACAGATACGCAGTATTTT. Amino acid sequence: CASSTGTTGTDTQYF.

The J gene is TRBJ2-1, the V gene TRBV7-2; 11 bases map to TRBD2. Germline trimming cut 5 bases from V and 0 bases from J; bases unmatched to any gene: 9. Germline CDR1 and CDR2: SGHTA and FQGNSA. The length of the CDR3 is 18 residues. CDR3 nucleotides: TGTGCCAGCAGCCCCGGACTAGCGGGCCCGAGCTCCTACAATGAGCAGTTCTTC. It translates to CASSPGLAGPSSYNEQFF.

This clonotype came up a few times. The chain carries TRBV29-1 and TRBJ1-3; D unresolved. V lost 0 bases and J 0 bases, leaving 6 bases between the germline ends. Germline loops: CDR1 SQVTM, CDR2 ANQGSEA. The CDR3 consists of 14 residues. CDR3 DNA sequence: TGCAGCGTTGAAGAGGGGAACTCTGGAAACACCATATATTTT. Its protein product is CSVEEGNSGNTIYF. Full variable domain (outside the CDR3, taken from reference TRBV29-1 and TRBJ1-3): SAVISQKPSRDICQRGTSLTIQCQVDSQVTMMFWYRQQPGQSLTLIATANQGSEATYESGFVIDKFPISRPNLTFSTLTVSNMSPEDSSIYLCSVEEGNSGNTIYFGEGSWLTVV.

In its sample, this clonotype was seen many times. The chain couples TRBV7-9 to TRBJ2-7; the D gene is possibly TRBD2 (5 bases). V lost 5 bases, J lost 11 bases, and 16 bases lay in between. Germline V gene sequence: CDR1 SEHNR, CDR2 FQNEAQ (reference sequence). The CDR3 has 12 amino acids. The CDR3 sequence is CASSPGRGEEYF. CDR3 in DNA: TGTGCCAGCAGCCCAGGCCGGGGAGAGGAGTACTTC.

This clonotype was observed a few times. CDR3 coding DNA: TGCAGTGCTAGACCCGGACTCGATGAGCAGTTCTTC. Residues: CSARPGLDEQFF. The chain is built from TRBV20-1 and TRBJ2-1; D might be TRBD2 (5 bases). Trimming cost V 2 bases and J 8 bases, with 10 bases left between them. Germline values: CDR1 DFQATT, CDR2 SNEGSKA (reference sequence). CDR3 length: 12 amino acids.

This clonotype occurred many times. The chain couples TRBV2 to TRBJ2-3; 9 nucleotides agree with TRBD2. This CDR3 is 13 amino acids long. Germline V lookup: CDR1 SNHLY, CDR2 FYNNEI. V dropped 10 bases and J dropped 2; count of bases not matched to a gene: 4. The CDR3 DNA follows: TGTGCCACACCGGGACTAGCCACAGATACGCAGTATTTT. It is translated as CATPGLATDTQYF.

This clonotype was seen repeatedly, ten times or more. This chain joins TRBV30 and TRBJ2-2; TRBD2 agrees at 11 bases. The V segment lost 3 bases and the J segment 6 bases; nucleotides outside the gene matches: 6. Germline V gives CDR1 GTSNPN, CDR2 SVGIG (reference sequence). There are 15 residues in the CDR3. CDR3 sequence reads: CAWSPLAGESGELFF. For the CDR3, the DNA is TGTGCCTGGAGCCCACTAGCGGGAGAATCCGGGGAGCTGTTTTTT.

The rearrangement uses TRBV13 and TRBJ2-1, with 8 bases aligning to TRBD1. The V gene end was trimmed by 4 bases and the J gene end by 7 bases; junction bases not matched to a gene: 15. The CDR3 sequence is 17 residues long. Germline CDR1 is PRHDT and CDR2 is FYEKMQ (reference sequence). The CDR3 DNA sequence: TGTGCCAGCAGCTCAGAAGCAGGGGGCGCGAGTCGGAATGAGCAGTTCTTC. Translating it yields CASSSEAGGASRNEQFF.

This clonotype turned up a few times. The chain carries TRBV6-8 and TRBJ2-7, with D perhaps matching TRBD1 or TRBD2 (5 bases each). The CDR3 runs 12 residues. Germline CDR1 reads MNHGY; CDR2 reads SAAAGT. The germline V and J ends were trimmed by 7 bases and 5 bases, with 12 bases remaining between them. The CDR3 DNA sequence: TGTGCCAGCACGGGACCCGTAGACGAGCAGTACTTC. It is translated as CASTGPVDEQYF.

This chain connects TRBV20-1 to TRBJ2-7; TRBD1 agrees at 12 bases. The ends lost 3 bases at V and 5 bases at J; junction bases unmatched: 5. CDR1 and CDR2 (germline): DFQATT, SNEGSKA (reference sequence). The CDR3 is 14 amino acids. The CDR3 region is CSASRDRGLHEQYF. The CDR3 bases are TGCAGTGCTAGTCGGGACAGGGGGCTCCACGAGCAGTACTTC.

The CDR3 sequence is CATRGQNYGYTF. The CDR3 nucleotides read TGTGCCACCAGGGGACAGAACTATGGCTACACCTTC. V and J are TRBV19 and TRBJ1-2; TRBD1 matches at 7 bases. Germline V lookup: CDR1 LNHDA, CDR2 SQIVND (reference sequence). Unmatched junction bases numbered 4, after V lost 10 bases and J lost 2 bases. The CDR3 contains 12 residues.

This clonotype was observed at least ten times. The chain recombines TRBV28 with TRBJ2-5; D perhaps matches TRBD1 (6 bases). The germline gives CDR1 MDHEN, CDR2 SYDVKM. The CDR3 runs 13 residues. Trimming shortened V by 6 bases and J by 5 bases, and 13 bases separated the two germline ends. The CDR3 sequence is CASSPTGSETQYF. CDR3 sequence (DNA): TGTGCCAGCAGCCCCACAGGGTCGGAGACCCAGTACTTC.

This clonotype has ten or more counts. The chain has TRBV24-1 and TRBJ2-1; 13 bases match TRBD2. Germline lookup yields CDR1 KGHDR and CDR2 SFDVKD. V lost 4 bases to trimming and J lost 9 bases; unmatched junction nucleotides: 11. CDR3 length: 17 residues. This chain's CDR3 is CATSDWTSGSLGVEQFF. The CDR3, as DNA: TGTGCCACCAGTGACTGGACTAGCGGGAGCCTAGGCGTTGAGCAGTTCTTC.

The sample holds a few counts of this clonotype. Given a much more abundant clone one base away, this may be a read error. The V gene is TRBV7-8, the J gene TRBJ2-1, with unresolved D. V was trimmed by 6 bases and J by 7 bases, leaving 7 bases between them. In germline, CDR1 is SGHVS, CDR2 FQNEAQ. The CDR3 has 11 residues. The CDR3 is CASSKRNEQFF. The CDR3 nucleotides read TGTGCCAGCAGTAAGAGGAATGAGCAGTTCTTC.

This chain uses TRBV30 with TRBJ1-3, with D possibly TRBD1 on 6 matching bases. The CDR3 runs 15 residues. Between the trimmed V and J ends, which lost 3 bases and 3 bases, there was a span of 15 bases. Looked up from germline, CDR1 is GTSNPN and CDR2 is SVGIG (reference sequence). DNA of the CDR3: TGTGCCTGGAGCCGGCGGGGGCTAGGTGGAAACACCATATATTTT. Translated, it gives CAWSRRGLGGNTIYF.

This chain uses TRBV11-2 with TRBJ2-7; 8 bases are a match to TRBD1. Germline CDR1 SGHAT, CDR2 FQNNGV. The ends lost 10 bases at V and 4 bases at J; junction bases unmatched: 9. CDR3 size: 13 residues. The CDR3 loop reads CAIDSGGAYEQYF. CDR3 DNA: TGTGCCATTGACTCAGGGGGCGCTTACGAGCAGTACTTC. Together with reference TRBV11-2 and TRBJ2-7, the CDR3 gives the full variable domain: EAGVAQSPRYKIIEKRQSVAFWCNPISGHATLYWYQQILGQGPKLLIQFQNNGVVDDSQLPKDRFSAERLKGVDSTLKIQPAKLEDSAVYLCAIDSGGAYEQYFGPGTRLTVT.

This clonotype was counted a few times. This chain joins TRBV4-3 and TRBJ1-1; D is possibly TRBD1 (6 bases). Germline V gene lookup returns CDR1 LGHNA and CDR2 YSLEER. The ends were cut back, 8 bases at V and 1 base at J, with 20 bases in the middle. The CDR3 covers 16 residues. The CDR3 DNA reads TGCGCCAGCCGGAGGAAGGGGGTGAGTAGGAACACTGAAGCTTTCTTT. Translation: CASRRKGVSRNTEAFF.

This clonotype was recorded many times. V usage is TRBV20-1 and J usage is TRBJ2-7; 9 bases are shared with TRBD1. There are 12 residues in the CDR3. Germline CDR1 reads DFQATT; CDR2 reads SNEGSKA (reference sequence). The ends lost 7 bases at V and 7 bases at J; junction bases unmatched: 8. In DNA form, the CDR3 reads TGCAGTGTTCGACAGGGGGTGGGAGAGCAGTACTTC. Amino acids: CSVRQGVGEQYF.

The sample holds many counts of this clonotype. This chain uses TRBV28 with TRBJ2-1; D might be TRBD1 (5 bases). There are 15 residues in the CDR3. The germline V gene has CDR1 MDHEN and CDR2 SYDVKM. The V and J ends lost 3 bases and 6 bases respectively, with 15 bases between them. The CDR3 loop reads CASSFLQVGINEQFF. The CDR3 bases are TGTGCCAGCAGTTTTCTACAGGTGGGAATCAATGAGCAGTTCTTC.

In this sample, this clonotype turned up many times. The chain links TRBV28 to TRBJ2-1; D is unclear. The CDR3 length is 15 residues. The germline V and J ends were trimmed by 3 bases and 7 bases, with 16 bases remaining between them. Per the germline V gene, CDR1 is MDHEN and CDR2 is SYDVKM. In nucleotides, the CDR3 is TGTGCCAGCAGTTTTCGGAATACTCTTCGGAATGAGCAGTTCTTC. Its translation is CASSFRNTLRNEQFF. The full variable domain, completed using reference TRBV28 and TRBJ2-1, is DVKVTQSSRYLVKRTGEKVFLECVQDMDHENMFWYRQDPGLGLRLIYFSYDVKMKEKGDIPEGYSVSREKKERFSLILESASTNQTSMYLCASSFRNTLRNEQFFGPGTRLTVL.

This clonotype was seen repeatedly, ten times or more. The chain is built from TRBV6-1 and TRBJ2-5; 9 positions agree with TRBD2. The germline gives CDR1 MNHNS, CDR2 SASEGT. The junction had 9 bases not matched to a gene; V was cut back by 10 bases and J by 0 bases. CDR3 length: 15 residues. The CDR3 region is CAIADLAGYQETQYF. The CDR3 region has the DNA TGTGCCATCGCAGATCTAGCGGGATACCAAGAGACCCAGTACTTC.

This clonotype was seen a handful of times. The chain couples TRBV19 to TRBJ2-7; no clear D. Trimming stripped 4 bases from V and 5 bases from J, with 12 bases between. This CDR3 spans 13 amino acids. Per germline, CDR1 LNHDA and CDR2 SQIVND (reference sequence). As DNA, the CDR3 is TGTGCCAGTAGTACTAGACGTGGTGACGAGCAGTACTTC. Amino acids: CASSTRRGDEQYF. Supplemented by reference TRBV19 and TRBJ2-7, the full variable domain reads DGGITQSPKYLFRKEGQNVTLSCEQNLNHDAMYWYRQDPGQGLRLIYYSQIVNDFQKGDIAEGYSVSREKKESFPLTVTSAQKNPTAFYLCASSTRRGDEQYFGPGTRLTVT.

This clonotype was observed many times. The junction differs from germline at one of its ends, possibly a read error. The V and J genes are TRBV7-7 and TRBJ2-5; a weak D match, TRBD2 (6 bases). Germline loops: CDR1 SSHAT, CDR2 FNYEAQ (reference sequence). CDR3 length equals 14 residues. The CDR3 nucleotides are TGTGCTAGCAGCTCACGGGGGAAGGGAGAGACCCAGTACTTC. It translates to CASSSRGKGETQYF.

About this clonotype itself: A much larger clone differs from this one at a single base, so this may be a read error. This rearrangement joins TRBV7-9 to TRBJ2-1; a possible D gene is TRBD2 (6 bases). Germline lookup yields CDR1 SEHNR and CDR2 FQNEAQ (reference sequence). The CDR3 covers 15 residues. The CDR3 DNA reads as TGTGCCAGCAGCTTAGAACTAGCCCCCTACAATGGGCAGTTCTTC. Amino acids: CASSLELAPYNGQFF.

Of note for this clonotype: A much larger clonotype is one base distant, so this may be a read error. The chain links TRBV11-3 to TRBJ2-3; 11 bases map to TRBD2. The CDR3 spans 14 residues. Germline CDR1 is SGHNT and CDR2 is YENEEA. Written as DNA, the CDR3 is TGTGCCAGCAGCCGACTAGCGGGAACAGATGCGCAGTATTTT. It encodes CASSRLAGTDAQYF.

There are a few counts of this clonotype. This chain joins TRBV4-2 and TRBJ1-2; D perhaps matches TRBD1 (5 bases). V lost 2 bases and J lost 2, with 18 bases in between. Germline V CDR1 and CDR2: LGHNA, YNFKEQ. The CDR3 has 17 residues. CDR3 sequence: CASSQPTGGGLNYGYTF. CDR3 nucleotides: TGTGCCAGCAGCCAACCCACTGGGGGGGGGTTGAACTATGGCTACACCTTC.

This clonotype was recorded a few times. The chain recombines TRBV9 with TRBJ2-1; D is undetermined. The germline gives CDR1 SGDLS, CDR2 YYNGEE. Trimming took off 2 bases at V and 6 bases at J, with 6 bases between the two ends. The CDR3 has 12 amino acids. The CDR3 nucleotides are TGTGCCAGCAGCGTGAATCCCAATGAGCAGTTCTTC. This sequence encodes CASSVNPNEQFF.